These 13 T cell receptor beta chains originate from one sample sequenced in a study of cytomegalovirus exposure and HLA in healthy donors. PCR primers comprised 60 Vbeta and 13 Jbeta primers. The table came from immunoSEQ multiplex PCR; TCRdb's copy has only in-frame clones and leaves some out. The sample consists of around 200,000 clones, more than 60% of them appearing once. Sequenced sample: PBMCs. The receptors originated from a man aged 50 to 59 in good health and CMV-seronegative.

The table lists this clone with many counts. V usage is TRBV28 and J usage is TRBJ2-1; tentatively, D is TRBD2 (6 bases). The length of the CDR3 is 15 residues. Trimming took 5 bases from V and 5 from J, leaving 16 bases between them. The germline V gene has CDR1 MDHEN and CDR2 SYDVKM. CDR3 in amino acids: CASSHGTRGNNEQFF. The CDR3 DNA is TGTGCCAGCAGTCATGGGACTCGCGGCAACAATGAGCAGTTCTTC. Together with reference TRBV28 and TRBJ2-1, the CDR3 gives the full variable domain: DVKVTQSSRYLVKRTGEKVFLECVQDMDHENMFWYRQDPGLGLRLIYFSYDVKMKEKGDIPEGYSVSREKKERFSLILESASTNQTSMYLCASSHGTRGNNEQFFGPGTRLTVL.

V gene TRBV7-3 combines with J gene TRBJ2-2; 10 bases match TRBD2. J gave up 5 bases and V 3 bases, and 3 bases lay outside the gene matches. The germline gives CDR1 SGHTA, CDR2 FQGTGA. The CDR3 is 15 amino acids. CDR3 sequence: CASSFRLAGTGELFF. The CDR3 coding sequence is TGTGCCAGCAGCTTTAGACTAGCGGGTACCGGGGAGCTGTTTTTT.

This rearrangement joins TRBV18 to TRBJ2-3; D unresolved. The CDR3 extends over 14 amino acids. Germline loops: CDR1 KGHSH, CDR2 LQKENI. Trimming pared 5 bases from V and 0 bases from J, leaving 9 bases between. The CDR3 region is CASSSTPSTDTQYF. CDR3 DNA sequence: TGTGCCAGCTCATCCACTCCTAGCACAGATACGCAGTATTTT.

V usage is TRBV10-3 and J usage is TRBJ2-7; D is perhaps TRBD2 (5 bases). V lost 0 bases, J lost 5 bases, and 17 bases lay in between. The CDR3 is 16 residues long. Germline V CDR1 and CDR2: ENHRY, SYGVKD. This CDR3 reads CAISESVERAVHEQYF. The CDR3 nucleotides read TGTGCCATCAGTGAGTCGGTAGAGAGGGCAGTCCACGAGCAGTACTTC.

V gene TRBV6-1 combines with J gene TRBJ2-7; 7 bases are shared with TRBD1. V lost 2 bases, J lost 2 bases, and 9 bases stayed unmatched. CDR3 length: 16 amino acids. The V gene's germline CDR1 is MNHNS and CDR2 SASEGT. The CDR3 nucleotides are TGTGCCAGCAGTGAACCCGGGACAGTTCTTCCCTACGAGCAGTACTTC. It specifies CASSEPGTVLPYEQYF.

This rearrangement joins TRBV28 to TRBJ1-2, with D uncertain. Trimming cost V 5 bases and J 3 bases, with 7 bases left between them. Germline-derived CDR1 and CDR2 are MDHEN and SYDVKM. This CDR3 spans 12 amino acids. The CDR3: CASSAYDYGYTF. As DNA, the CDR3 is TGTGCCAGCAGTGCCTACGACTATGGCTACACCTTC.

V gene TRBV15 combines with J gene TRBJ2-2; D uncertain. CDR1 and CDR2 from the germline V gene are LNHNV and YYDKDF (reference sequence). Trimming pared 5 bases from V and 1 base from J, leaving 5 bases between. This CDR3 comprises 13 residues. The CDR3 coding sequence is TGTGCCACCAGCCCCTGGAACACCGGGGAGCTGTTTTTT. Translated: CATSPWNTGELFF.

This rearrangement joins TRBV28 to TRBJ1-1; perhaps TRBD1 as D (6 bases). Germline CDR1 reads MDHEN; CDR2 reads SYDVKM. The CDR3 runs 17 residues. Trimming shortened V by 6 bases and J by 3 bases, and 23 bases separated the two germline ends. The DNA of the CDR3 is TGTGCCAGCAGCCCCGGCCGGGGGCAGGGGAGGGACACTGAAGCTTTCTTT. Translation gives CASSPGRGQGRDTEAFF.

The genes are TRBV25-1 and TRBJ2-3, with a possible D match to TRBD2 (6 bases). Germline values: CDR1 MGHDK, CDR2 SYGVNS. This CDR3 is 15 amino acids long. V was trimmed by 4 bases and J by 2 bases, leaving 13 bases between them. The CDR3 loop reads CASSGWDSPTDTQYF. The CDR3 DNA is TGTGCCAGCAGTGGTTGGGACTCTCCCACAGATACGCAGTATTTT.

The CDR3 reads CASSQPGTITGELFF. The CDR3 bases are TGTGCCAGCAGCCAACCGGGGACTATCACCGGGGAGCTGTTTTTT. V gene TRBV14 combines with J gene TRBJ2-2; TRBD2 matches at 7 bases. CDR1 and CDR2 (germline): SGHDN, FVKESK. The CDR3 is made up of 15 amino acids. J lost 4 bases, V lost 2 bases, and 4 bases had no gene match.

The count of this clone is one. The CDR3 DNA sequence: TGCGCCAGCAGTCAATCGATGGTCCCTAGCGGGAGGGGGTCCTACGAGCAGTACTTC. It encodes CASSQSMVPSGRGSYEQYF. V and J are TRBV23-1 and TRBJ2-7, with TRBD2 matching over 12 bases. TRBV23-1 is flagged as an ORF with uncertain function. V dropped 0 bases and J dropped 1; count of bases not matched to a gene: 10. The CDR3 has 19 residues.

The rearrangement joins TRBV4-2 to TRBJ1-1, with a possible D match to TRBD1 (5 bases). This CDR3 contains 15 residues. V lost 7 bases to trimming and J lost 1 base, with 16 bases between them. Germline V lookup: CDR1 LGHNA, CDR2 YNFKEQ. The CDR3 bases are TGTGCCAGCATGGGACTTGGGGGGACGAACACTGAAGCTTTCTTT. It yields the protein CASMGLGGTNTEAFF.

The chain recombines TRBV19 with TRBJ2-6; 8 bases line up with TRBD2. Per germline, CDR1 LNHDA and CDR2 SQIVND (reference sequence). The CDR3 spans 15 residues. V lost 10 bases and J lost 4; bases outside the gene matches: 9. Written as DNA, the CDR3 is TGTGCCACCAGGTCGGGGGGGCTCGGGGCCAACGTCCTGACTTTC. Protein: CATRSGGLGANVLTF.